These T cell receptor beta chains were read from a single sample in a study of neurological immune-mediated disorders. TCRdb reprocessed the 5' RACE reads with MiXCR, giving one entry per CDR3 protein. This sample has about 88,000 distinct CDR3 sequences, with around 3.4% found just once. What was sequenced was PBMCs. These receptors all stem from a woman younger than 30 with multiple sclerosis. CDR3s include the opening cysteine and the closing phenylalanine or tryptophan. D genes are given only for firm matches. Clone size, where shown, is once, few, many, or a class for clones that have expanded.

CDR3aa,d_gene,j_gene,abundance,v_gene
CSARVVGGETQYF,NA,TRBJ2-5,many,TRBV20-1
CSARDPLGGYEQYF,NA,TRBJ2-7,many,TRBV20-1
CASRRDTFNTEAFF,NA,TRBJ1-1,many,TRBV6-5
CASSSQGLGTQYF,TRBD1,TRBJ2-5,many,TRBV7-6
CASSRDRSSYNEQFF,TRBD1,TRBJ2-1,many,TRBV12-3/TRBV12-4
CASKVGQEFYSNQPQHF,NA,TRBJ1-5,many,TRBV10-2
CASRRDRDTEAFF,TRBD1,TRBJ1-1,many,TRBV5-1
CSAIEGGPNQPQHF,NA,TRBJ1-5,many,TRBV20-1
CAINSGTGSYKQYF,TRBD1,TRBJ2-7,many,TRBV10-3
CASSDTGQICGYTF,TRBD1,TRBJ1-2,NA,TRBV10-1
CASSQEPSTDTQYF,NA,TRBJ2-3,many,TRBV4-1
CASSASGGQPQHF,NA,TRBJ1-5,NA,TRBV10-1
CASSSPPGETQYF,NA,TRBJ2-5,many,TRBV7-2
CSARLAGNSYEQYF,TRBD2,TRBJ2-7,many,TRBV20-1
CASREGGTGSYEQYF,TRBD1,TRBJ2-7,many,TRBV25-1
CASSFRDRADTQYF,TRBD1,TRBJ2-3,many,TRBV7-8
CASSLNVGSGNTIYF,NA,TRBJ1-3,many,TRBV12-3/TRBV12-4
CASSSGCGGPNPVDTEAFF,NA,TRBJ1-1,NA,TRBV7-7
CASSQNSGTGGYGYTF,TRBD1,TRBJ1-2,many,TRBV4-2
CASSVGPLDQPQHF,NA,TRBJ1-5,many,TRBV9
CATSRLAVSNQPQHF,NA,TRBJ1-5,many,TRBV15
CASSLGFGGGADTQYF,NA,TRBJ2-3,few,TRBV5-1
CASSESVSSGNTIYF,NA,TRBJ1-3,many,TRBV10-2
CASSPWGGQGSETQYF,TRBD1,TRBJ2-5,many,TRBV7-9
CSASRLAGGPDTQYF,TRBD2,TRBJ2-3,many,TRBV20-1
CAIRPGVLYNEQFF,NA,TRBJ2-1,many,TRBV10-3
CASSLEYYHGELFF,NA,TRBJ2-2,many,TRBV5-1